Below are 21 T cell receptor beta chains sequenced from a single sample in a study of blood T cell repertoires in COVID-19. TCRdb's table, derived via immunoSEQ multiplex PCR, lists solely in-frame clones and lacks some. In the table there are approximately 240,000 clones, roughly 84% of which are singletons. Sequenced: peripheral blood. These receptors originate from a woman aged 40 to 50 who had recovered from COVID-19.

CDR3 region: CASSLAVVNEQFF. CDR3 coding DNA: TGTGCCAGCAGCTTGGCTGTAGTGAATGAGCAGTTCTTC. V and J are TRBV5-4 and TRBJ2-1, with no clear D. Looked up from germline, CDR1 is SGHNT and CDR2 is YYREEE (reference sequence). The CDR3 covers 13 residues. V gave up 0 bases and J gave up 7 bases, with 8 bases separating them.

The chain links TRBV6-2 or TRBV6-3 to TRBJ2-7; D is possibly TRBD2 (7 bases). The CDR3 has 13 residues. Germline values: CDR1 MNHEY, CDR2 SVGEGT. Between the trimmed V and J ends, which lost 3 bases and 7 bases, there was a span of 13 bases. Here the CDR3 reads CASSYSGGREQYF. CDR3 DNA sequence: TGTGCCAGCAGTTATTCGGGGGGCCGTGAGCAGTACTTC.

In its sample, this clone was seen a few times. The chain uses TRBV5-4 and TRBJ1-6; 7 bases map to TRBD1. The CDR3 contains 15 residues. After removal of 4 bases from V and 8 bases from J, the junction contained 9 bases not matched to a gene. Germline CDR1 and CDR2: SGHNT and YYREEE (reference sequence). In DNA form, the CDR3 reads TGTGCCAGCAGCGGGAACAGGGGTTTGGATTCACCCCTCCACTTT. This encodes CASSGNRGLDSPLHF.

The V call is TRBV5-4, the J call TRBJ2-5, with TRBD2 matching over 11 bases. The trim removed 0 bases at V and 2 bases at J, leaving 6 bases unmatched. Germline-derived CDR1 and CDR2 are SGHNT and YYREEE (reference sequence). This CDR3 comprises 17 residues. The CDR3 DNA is TGTGCCAGCAGCTTGGCTGTAACTAGCGGGGGTCAAGAGACCCAGTACTTC. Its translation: CASSLAVTSGGQETQYF. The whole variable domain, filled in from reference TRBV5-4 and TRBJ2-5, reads ETGVTQSPTHLIKTRGQQVTLRCSSQSGHNTVSWYQQALGQGPQFIFQYYREEENGRGNFPPRFSGLQFPNYSSELNVNALELDDSALYLCASSLAVTSGGQETQYFGPGTRLLVL.

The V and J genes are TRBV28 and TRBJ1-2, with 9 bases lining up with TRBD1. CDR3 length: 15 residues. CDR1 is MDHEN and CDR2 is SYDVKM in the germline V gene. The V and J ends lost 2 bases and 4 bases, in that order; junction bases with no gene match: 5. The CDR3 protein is CASSLQTGGSYGYTF. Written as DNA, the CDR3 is TGTGCCAGCAGTTTACAGACAGGGGGTTCCTATGGCTACACCTTC.

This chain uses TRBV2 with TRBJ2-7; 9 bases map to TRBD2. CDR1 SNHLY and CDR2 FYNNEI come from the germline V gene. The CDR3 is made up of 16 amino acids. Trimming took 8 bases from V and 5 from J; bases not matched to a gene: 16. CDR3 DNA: TGTGCCAGCCAGTATATTGCGGGGGGGCCAGTCCACGAGCAGTACTTC. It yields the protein CASQYIAGGPVHEQYF.

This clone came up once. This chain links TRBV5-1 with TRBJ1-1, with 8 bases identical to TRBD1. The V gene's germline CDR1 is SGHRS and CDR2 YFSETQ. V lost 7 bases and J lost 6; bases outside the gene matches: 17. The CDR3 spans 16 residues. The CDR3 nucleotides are TGCGCCAGCTATCGCGATACTTCAGGGGGCTCGGCTGAAGCTTTCTTT. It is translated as CASYRDTSGGSAEAFF. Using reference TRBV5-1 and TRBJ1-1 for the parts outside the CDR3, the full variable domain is KAGVTQTPRYLIKTRGQQVTLSCSPISGHRSVSWYQQTPGQGLQFLFEYFSETQRNKGNFPGRFSGRQFSNSRSEMNVSTLELGDSALYLCASYRDTSGGSAEAFFGQGTRLTVV.

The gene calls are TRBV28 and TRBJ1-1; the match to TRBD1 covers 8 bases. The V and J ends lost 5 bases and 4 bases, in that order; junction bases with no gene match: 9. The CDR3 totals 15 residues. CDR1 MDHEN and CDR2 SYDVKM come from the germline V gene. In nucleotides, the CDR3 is TGTGCCAGCAGTCTCCCACAGGGGGGTGGCACTGAAGCTTTCTTT. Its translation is CASSLPQGGGTEAFF.

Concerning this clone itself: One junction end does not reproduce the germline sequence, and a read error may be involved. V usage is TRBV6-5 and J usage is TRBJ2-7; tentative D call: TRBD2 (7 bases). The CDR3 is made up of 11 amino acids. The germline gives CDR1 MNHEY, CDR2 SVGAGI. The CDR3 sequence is CASRGGLRYFF. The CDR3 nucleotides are TGTGCCAGCAGGGGGGGGCTCCGCTACTTCTTC.

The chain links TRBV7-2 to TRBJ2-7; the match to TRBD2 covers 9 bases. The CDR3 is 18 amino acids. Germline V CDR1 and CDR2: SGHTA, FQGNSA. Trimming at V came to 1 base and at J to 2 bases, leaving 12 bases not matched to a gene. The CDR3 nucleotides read TGTGCCAGCAGCTTAGTAAGCGGGGGGAAAAGGTTGACCTACGAGCAGTACTTC. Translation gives CASSLVSGGKRLTYEQYF.

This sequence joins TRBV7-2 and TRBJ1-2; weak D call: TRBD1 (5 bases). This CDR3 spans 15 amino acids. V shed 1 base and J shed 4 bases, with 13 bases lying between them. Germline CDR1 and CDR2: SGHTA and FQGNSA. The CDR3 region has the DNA TGTGCCAGCAGCTTAGAAAGAGCAGGGCCCTATGGCTACACCTTC. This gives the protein CASSLERAGPYGYTF. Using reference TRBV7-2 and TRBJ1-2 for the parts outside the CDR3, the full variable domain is GAGVSQSPSNKVTEKGKDVELRCDPISGHTALYWYRQSLGQGLEFLIYFQGNSAPDKSGLPSDRFSAERTGGSVSTLTIQRTQQEDSAVYLCASSLERAGPYGYTFGSGTRLTVV.

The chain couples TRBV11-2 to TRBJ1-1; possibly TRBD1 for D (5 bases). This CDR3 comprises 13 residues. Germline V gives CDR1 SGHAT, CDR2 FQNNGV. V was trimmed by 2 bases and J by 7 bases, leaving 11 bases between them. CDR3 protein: CASSLSTDLEAFF. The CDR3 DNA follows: TGTGCCAGCAGCTTATCGACAGACCTTGAAGCTTTCTTT.

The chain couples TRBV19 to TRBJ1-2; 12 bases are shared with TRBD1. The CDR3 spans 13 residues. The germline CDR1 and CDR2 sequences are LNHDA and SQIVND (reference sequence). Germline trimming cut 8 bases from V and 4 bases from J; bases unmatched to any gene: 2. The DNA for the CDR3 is TGTGCCAGTGGGACAGGGGGCCCCTATGGCTACACCTTC. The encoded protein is CASGTGGPYGYTF. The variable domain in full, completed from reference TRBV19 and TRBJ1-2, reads DGGITQSPKYLFRKEGQNVTLSCEQNLNHDAMYWYRQDPGQGLRLIYYSQIVNDFQKGDIAEGYSVSREKKESFPLTVTSAQKNPTAFYLCASGTGGPYGYTFGSGTRLTVV.

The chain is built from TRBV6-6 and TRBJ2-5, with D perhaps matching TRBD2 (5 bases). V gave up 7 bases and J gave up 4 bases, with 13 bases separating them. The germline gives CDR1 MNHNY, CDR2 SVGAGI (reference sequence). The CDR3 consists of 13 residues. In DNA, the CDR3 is TGTGCCAGCAAACTGGCGGGCGGAGAGACCCAGTACTTC. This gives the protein CASKLAGGETQYF.

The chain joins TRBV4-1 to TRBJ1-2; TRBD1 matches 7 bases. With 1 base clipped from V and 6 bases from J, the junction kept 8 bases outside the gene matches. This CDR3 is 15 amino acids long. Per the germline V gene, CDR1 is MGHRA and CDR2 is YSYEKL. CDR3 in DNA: TGCGCCAGCAGCCAAGCCGACAGGGCCGGCCATGGCTACACCTTC. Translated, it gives CASSQADRAGHGYTF.

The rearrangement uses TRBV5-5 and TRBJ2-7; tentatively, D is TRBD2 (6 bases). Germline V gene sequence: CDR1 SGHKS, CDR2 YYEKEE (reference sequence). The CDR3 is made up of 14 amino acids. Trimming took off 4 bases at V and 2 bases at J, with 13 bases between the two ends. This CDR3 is CASSPTGEAYEQYF. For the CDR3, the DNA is TGTGCCAGCAGCCCAACGGGGGAAGCCTACGAGCAGTACTTC.

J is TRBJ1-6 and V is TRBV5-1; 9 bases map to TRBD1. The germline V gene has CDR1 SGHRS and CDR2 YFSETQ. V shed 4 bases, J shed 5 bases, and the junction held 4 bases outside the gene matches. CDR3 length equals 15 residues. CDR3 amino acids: CASSRTGEHNSPLHF. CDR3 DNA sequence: TGCGCCAGCAGCCGGACAGGGGAGCATAATTCACCCCTCCACTTT.

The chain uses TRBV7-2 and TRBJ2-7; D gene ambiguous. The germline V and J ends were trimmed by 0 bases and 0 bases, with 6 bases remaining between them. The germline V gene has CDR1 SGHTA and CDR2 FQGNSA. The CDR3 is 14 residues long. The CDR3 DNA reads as TGTGCCAGCAGCTTAGCGCAGGCCTCCTACGAGCAGTACTTC. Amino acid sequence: CASSLAQASYEQYF.

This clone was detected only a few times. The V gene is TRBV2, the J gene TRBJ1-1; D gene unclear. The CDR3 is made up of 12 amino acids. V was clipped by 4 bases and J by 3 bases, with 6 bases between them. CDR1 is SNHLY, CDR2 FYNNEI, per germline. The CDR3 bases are TGTGCCAGCAGTGGTGAGTACACTGAAGCTTTCTTT. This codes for CASSGEYTEAFF.

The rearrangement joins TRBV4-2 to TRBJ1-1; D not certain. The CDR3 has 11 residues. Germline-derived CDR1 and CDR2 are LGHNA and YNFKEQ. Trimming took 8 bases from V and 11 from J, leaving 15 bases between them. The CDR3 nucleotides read TGTGCCAGCGCCTCGGAGGGTGCCGCTTTCTTT. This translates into CASASEGAAFF.

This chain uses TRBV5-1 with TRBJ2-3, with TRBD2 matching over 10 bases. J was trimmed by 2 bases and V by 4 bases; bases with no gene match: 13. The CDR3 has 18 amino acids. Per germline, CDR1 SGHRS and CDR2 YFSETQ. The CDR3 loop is CASSLSSGGPTHTDTQYF. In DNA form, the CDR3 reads TGCGCCAGCAGCCTCTCTAGCGGGGGCCCTACACACACAGATACGCAGTATTTT. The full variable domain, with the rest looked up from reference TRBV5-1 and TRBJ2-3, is KAGVTQTPRYLIKTRGQQVTLSCSPISGHRSVSWYQQTPGQGLQFLFEYFSETQRNKGNFPGRFSGRQFSNSRSEMNVSTLELGDSALYLCASSLSSGGPTHTDTQYFGPGTRLTVL.